A selection of T cell receptor beta chains follows, all from one sample in a study of T cell responses to AZD1222 COVID-19 vaccine. Some clones are missing from TCRdb's copy, which holds only in-frame ones; the method was immunoSEQ multiplex PCR. The sample shows tens of thousands of clones, over 65% of them seen only once. The sample consisted of peripheral blood, taken 28 days after the second AZD1222 dose. The source of these receptors is an adult who received the AZD1222 COVID-19 vaccine. Each CDR3 is given with its conserved first and last residue. Fields, in order: V gene, J gene, clone size, CDR3 protein. Some rows have no size entry. The others give once, few or many, or a class for an expanded clone.

>TRBV6-5|TRBJ2-7|NA
CASRRGTGIYEQYF
>TRBV3-1/TRBV3-2|TRBJ1-5|NA
CASSRAASNQPQHF
>TRBV11-2|TRBJ2-5|NA
CASSLSPETQYF
>TRBV6-2/TRBV6-3|TRBJ1-1|NA
CASSETGTVNTEAFF
>TRBV7-9|TRBJ1-2|NA
CASSSPGRGNYGYTF
>TRBV2|TRBJ2-5|NA
CASSELGSGPGTQYF
>TRBV3-1/TRBV3-2|TRBJ2-1|NA
CASSTTSGYNEQFF
>TRBV11-2|TRBJ1-2|NA
CASSHRDSHFYGYTF
>TRBV25-1|TRBJ1-4|NA
CASTRQGVNEKLFF
>TRBV11-3|TRBJ1-1|NA
CASSLNRAEAFF
>TRBV3-1/TRBV3-2|TRBJ2-2|NA
CASSQGRNTGELFF
>TRBV5-6|TRBJ2-1|NA
CASSGMGGEQFF
>TRBV28|TRBJ1-1|NA
CASTSGDRRRLSDEAFF
>TRBV4-2|TRBJ1-1|NA
CASSPGTGGVGTEAFF
>TRBV11-2|TRBJ2-2|NA
CASSLDNMEGGELFF
>TRBV4-2|TRBJ2-3|NA
CASSREQGADTQYF
>TRBV6-5|TRBJ1-6|NA
CASRVPRSNSPLHF
>TRBV12-3/TRBV12-4|TRBJ1-1|few
CASSFQVNTEAFF